These 22 T cell receptor beta chains were sequenced from one sample in a study of blood T cell repertoires in COVID-19. Sequenced by immunoSEQ multiplex PCR; TCRdb stores in-frame clones only, minus some. The table lists fewer than 250,000 clones, around 80% of them singletons. Sample: peripheral blood. The origin of the receptors is a woman between 45 and 60 years old with acute or convalescent COVID-19.

The chain has TRBV27 and TRBJ2-7; D unclear. Trimming removed 2 bases at V and 6 bases at J, with 11 bases between. Per germline, CDR1 MNHEY and CDR2 SMNVEV (reference sequence). This CDR3 contains 13 residues. The CDR3 nucleotides are TGTGCCAGCAGTTTAGTCCCGACTGGCGAGCAGTACTTC. Encoded protein: CASSLVPTGEQYF.

This clone was seen a handful of times. The CDR3 DNA reads TGTGCCAGCTCCGGACAGGGGGCCCCCACTGAAGCTTTCTTT. Amino acid sequence: CASSGQGAPTEAFF. V and J are TRBV6-5 and TRBJ1-1; 11 nucleotides match TRBD1. This CDR3 contains 14 residues. Trimming at V came to 8 bases and at J to 4 bases, leaving 6 bases not matched to a gene. Germline CDR1 is MNHEY and CDR2 is SVGAGI.

The chain uses TRBV7-9 and TRBJ2-1, with D tentatively TRBD2 (5 bases). Germline loops: CDR1 SEHNR, CDR2 FQNEAQ (reference sequence). With 1 base removed from V and 7 bases from J, the gap between germline ends came to 14 bases. This CDR3 is 15 amino acids long. The CDR3 loop reads CASSLEASQMNEQFF. In DNA form, the CDR3 reads TGTGCCAGCAGCTTAGAGGCTAGCCAGATGAATGAGCAGTTCTTC.

Many counts were recorded for this clone. J is TRBJ2-5 and V is TRBV29-1, with a weak D call TRBD2 (5 bases). CDR3 length: 13 residues. Germline assignment: CDR1 SQVTM and CDR2 ANQGSEA. V was shortened by 5 bases and J by 4 bases, with 14 bases between the two germline ends. The CDR3 sequence is CSVLRSGRETQYF. DNA for the CDR3: TGCAGCGTTTTGAGAAGTGGGAGAGAGACCCAGTACTTC.

The genes are TRBV28 and TRBJ2-3; TRBD2 agrees at 9 bases. The length of the CDR3 is 15 residues. V shed 3 bases and J 3 bases; nucleotides not matched to a gene: 4. Germline V gives CDR1 MDHEN, CDR2 SYDVKM. The CDR3 is CASSFGTSFTDTQYF. The CDR3 nucleotides read TGTGCCAGCAGTTTCGGGACTAGCTTTACAGATACGCAGTATTTT.

The genes are TRBV4-1 and TRBJ2-3, with D hard to call. V lost 1 base, J lost 1 base, and 6 bases lay in between. Germline CDR1 MGHRA, CDR2 YSYEKL. This CDR3 has 14 amino acids. Written as DNA, the CDR3 is TGCGCCAGCAGCCAAGGGGCCGGCACAGATACGCAGTATTTT. This encodes CASSQGAGTDTQYF.

DNA of the CDR3: TGTGCCAGCAGTCCAGGGACAGTCCTAAGGGGGACCTACGAGCAGTACTTC. Amino acid sequence: CASSPGTVLRGTYEQYF. The chain links TRBV27 to TRBJ2-7, with 7 bases that match TRBD1. The germline gives CDR1 MNHEY, CDR2 SMNVEV (reference sequence). The CDR3 is made up of 17 amino acids. J gave up 2 bases and V 5 bases, and 15 bases lay outside the gene matches.

This chain links TRBV28 with TRBJ2-2; D remains ambiguous. The CDR3 extends over 16 amino acids. In germline, CDR1 is MDHEN, CDR2 SYDVKM. The germline V and J ends were trimmed by 1 base and 0 bases, with 9 bases remaining between them. The CDR3 here is CASSLLSSANTGELFF. Written as DNA, the CDR3 is TGTGCCAGCAGTTTATTGAGCTCTGCGAACACCGGGGAGCTGTTTTTT.

V and J are TRBV9 and TRBJ1-5, with a weak D call TRBD1 (6 bases). Germline values: CDR1 SGDLS, CDR2 YYNGEE. V was pared by 7 bases and J by 0 bases, with 11 bases between. CDR3 length: 14 amino acids. The CDR3 spells CASSRGASNQPQHF. The CDR3 bases are TGTGCCAGCTCCCGGGGGGCTAGCAATCAGCCCCAGCATTTT.

The J gene is TRBJ2-3, the V gene TRBV21-1; the D call of TRBD1 is as the table states it, not checked on the DNA. TRBV21-1 is marked as a pseudogene. There are 15 residues in the CDR3. This CDR3 is CASRRDRVRGDTQYF. The CDR3 DNA is TGTGCCAGCAGACGCGACAGGGTTAGAGGAGATACGCAGTATTTT.

This clone appeared a single time. The chain recombines TRBV3-1 (or the pseudogene TRBV3-2) with TRBJ2-5, with 9 bases identical to TRBD2. The germline gives CDR1 LGHDT, CDR2 YNNKEL (reference sequence). The length of the CDR3 is 15 residues. The ends lost 1 base at V and 5 bases at J; junction bases unmatched: 5. CDR3 protein: CASSQVRTSGETQYF. The CDR3 DNA follows: TGTGCCAGCAGCCAAGTTAGAACTAGCGGGGAGACCCAGTACTTC.

The genes are TRBV24-1 and TRBJ1-5, with TRBD1 as a possible D gene (6 bases). The CDR3 loop spans 14 amino acids. With 4 bases removed from V and 4 bases from J, the gap between germline ends came to 10 bases. Germline V gene data show CDR1 as KGHDR and CDR2 as SFDVKD. The CDR3 DNA follows: TGTGCCACCAGTGACAGGGGCGAGAATCAGCCCCAGCATTTT. This sequence encodes CATSDRGENQPQHF.

This clone was seen once. The chain couples TRBV19 to TRBJ1-6, with D uncertain. Trimming took off 1 base at V and 10 bases at J, with 5 bases between the two ends. Germline lookup yields CDR1 LNHDA and CDR2 SQIVND (reference sequence). The CDR3 runs 12 residues. Written as DNA, the CDR3 is TGTGCCAGTAGTATAGGAGGATCACCCCTCCACTTT. This sequence encodes CASSIGGSPLHF.

The chain has TRBV7-2 and TRBJ2-2, with D hard to call. Germline assignment: CDR1 SGHTA and CDR2 FQGNSA. The CDR3 runs to 15 residues. Trimming left V 5 bases short and J 0 bases short, with 10 bases between. The CDR3 region has the DNA TGTGCCAGCAGCCGGCAGGTCGCGAACACCGGGGAGCTGTTTTTT. This translates into CASSRQVANTGELFF.

The chain recombines TRBV23-1 with TRBJ2-7, with a tentative D call TRBD1 (6 bases). TRBV23-1 is assigned to the ORF class and has an uncertain function. The CDR3 totals 16 residues. Trimming shortened V by 1 base and J by 4 bases, and 17 bases separated the two germline ends. The CDR3 reads CASSQLLQGSSYEQYF. DNA for the CDR3: TGCGCCAGCAGTCAATTGTTGCAGGGGAGCTCGTACGAGCAGTACTTC.

This clone has just a few counts. J is TRBJ1-2 and V is TRBV6-6, with D perhaps matching TRBD1 (5 bases). This CDR3 spans 12 amino acids. The germline V and J ends were trimmed by 7 bases and 5 bases, with 11 bases remaining between them. Per the germline V gene, CDR1 is MNHNY and CDR2 is SVGAGI (reference sequence). The CDR3 region is CASTREGYGYTF. The CDR3 bases are TGTGCCAGCACTAGGGAGGGGTATGGCTACACCTTC.

The chain recombines TRBV29-1 with TRBJ2-1; 9 bases align to TRBD2. J gave up 3 bases and V 1 base, and 4 bases lay outside the gene matches. This CDR3 is 15 amino acids long. Germline CDR1 SQVTM, CDR2 ANQGSEA. DNA for the CDR3: TGCAGCGTTGAAGGGGGACTAGCAAGCTACAATGAGCAGTTCTTC. Encoded protein: CSVEGGLASYNEQFF.

The CDR3 loop reads CASSPKSYEQYF. CDR3 coding DNA: TGTGCCAGCAGCCCTAAATCCTACGAGCAGTACTTC. The chain has TRBV13 and TRBJ2-7; D gene ambiguous. Germline lookup yields CDR1 PRHDT and CDR2 FYEKMQ (reference sequence). This CDR3 has 12 residues. V was cut by 5 bases and J by 1 base, with 6 bases left in between.

The V gene is TRBV24-1, the J gene TRBJ2-3; weak D call: TRBD2 (5 bases). Germline lookup yields CDR1 KGHDR and CDR2 SFDVKD. Trimming stripped 10 bases from V and 6 bases from J, with 25 bases between. The CDR3 runs to 16 residues. The CDR3 DNA reads TGTGCCACAGGAGACCCGAGGGCGGGTGGGGTGGATACGCAGTATTTT. Translating gives CATGDPRAGGVDTQYF.

This clone is a singleton in its sample. The chain is built from TRBV18 and TRBJ2-2; maybe TRBD1 (5 bases). Germline V gene lookup returns CDR1 KGHSH and CDR2 LQKENI. This CDR3 is 16 amino acids long. The ends were cut back, 2 bases at V and 0 bases at J, with 10 bases in the middle. CDR3 sequence: CASSPFPGTNTGELFF. CDR3 nucleotides: TGTGCCAGCTCACCATTCCCAGGGACGAACACCGGGGAGCTGTTTTTT.

The V call is TRBV27, the J call TRBJ2-7, with 10 bases fitting TRBD2. The CDR3 has 14 residues. The junction had 4 bases not matched to a gene; V was cut back by 5 bases and J by 3 bases. The V gene's germline CDR1 is MNHEY and CDR2 SMNVEV (reference sequence). The CDR3 is CASSRTSGFYEQYF. The CDR3 coding sequence is TGTGCCAGCAGTCGGACTAGCGGCTTCTACGAGCAGTACTTC.

This clone was detected only a few times. This sequence joins TRBV5-5 and TRBJ2-1; possible D gene TRBD2, 5 bases. The germline V gene has CDR1 SGHKS and CDR2 YYEKEE (reference sequence). CDR3 length equals 13 residues. V was shortened by 4 bases and J by 9 bases, with 14 bases between the two germline ends. CDR3 region: CASSLLQTTEQFF. DNA of the CDR3: TGTGCCAGCAGCCTCCTTCAGACTACTGAGCAGTTCTTC. Together with reference TRBV5-5 and TRBJ2-1, the CDR3 gives the full variable domain: DAGVTQSPTHLIKTRGQQVTLRCSPISGHKSVSWYQQVLGQGPQFIFQYYEKEERGRGNFPDRFSARQFPNYSSELNVNALLLGDSALYLCASSLLQTTEQFFGPGTRLTVL.